Listed below are T cell receptor beta chains from one sample, sequenced in a study of Ad26.COV2.S vaccination and SARS-CoV-2 variants. Sequencing was performed with immunoSEQ multiplex PCR; in TCRdb, only in-frame clones are kept and a portion is missing. The sample gives approximately 300,000 clones, roughly 86% of which show up once; roughly 2.1% is in the top ten. This specimen consisted of peripheral blood, obtained in a trial of Ad26.COV2.S vaccine versus placebo. The receptors originated from a person between 18 and 60 years old who received the Ad26.COV2.S COVID-19 vaccine or a placebo. The CDR3 runs from the conserved cysteine through the conserved F or W. The D gene is left open where the match is weak. A row's size may be missing; if present it is once, few, many or a size class.

TRBV5-1,TRBD1,TRBJ1-6,-,CASSLRTGNSPLHF,TGCGCCAGCAGCCTGCGGACAGGTAATTCACCCCTCCACTTT
TRBV21-1,-,TRBJ1-1,-,CASSKKLNTEAFF,TGTGCCAGCAGCAAAAAGTTGAACACTGAAGCTTTCTTT
TRBV4-3,-,TRBJ2-4,-,CASSQDREDIQYF,TGCGCCAGCAGCCAAGACAGGGAGGACATTCAGTACTTC
TRBV2,TRBD1,TRBJ1-2,-,CASSEDGTEYGYTF,TGTGCCAGCAGTGAAGACGGGACAGAGTATGGCTACACCTTC
TRBV7-2,-,TRBJ2-5,-,CASSRPGGETQYF,TGTGCCAGCAGCCGACCAGGGGGGGAGACCCAGTACTTC
TRBV6-5,-,TRBJ1-5,-,CASSPDRYLHQPQHF,TGTGCCAGCAGTCCTGACAGGTATCTACATCAGCCCCAGCATTTT
TRBV6-2/TRBV6-3,-,TRBJ1-1,-,CASSYVTNTEAFF,TGTGCCAGCAGTTACGTGACGAACACTGAAGCTTTCTTT
TRBV5-1,-,TRBJ1-6,once,CASSLEPFGGLSPLHF,TGCGCCAGCAGCTTGGAACCTTTCGGGGGATTATCACCCCTCCACTTT
TRBV5-1,-,TRBJ1-5,-,CASSLDGREGRPQHF,TGCGCCAGCAGCTTGGACGGCAGGGAAGGACGGCCCCAGCATTTT
TRBV5-1,TRBD1,TRBJ2-7,-,CASSFRTGEYYEQYF,TGCGCCAGCAGCTTTCGGACAGGGGAGTACTACGAGCAGTACTTC
TRBV20-1,-,TRBJ1-2,-,CSARGPSGYTF,TGCAGTGCCCGGGGACCTAGCGGCTACACCTTC
TRBV7-9,-,TRBJ1-4,-,CASSLEGFYEKLFF,TGTGCCAGCAGCTTAGAGGGCTTCTATGAAAAACTGTTTTTT
TRBV28,TRBD1,TRBJ2-5,-,CASSLLGQGVAEETQYF,TGTGCCAGCAGTTTACTCGGACAGGGGGTTGCAGAAGAGACCCAGTACTTC
TRBV19,TRBD2,TRBJ2-3,-,CASSPRLAGGSDTQYF,TGTGCCAGTAGTCCCCGACTAGCGGGGGGATCAGATACGCAGTATTTT
TRBV18,-,TRBJ1-2,-,CASSPHPWGAGGYTF,TGTGCCAGCTCACCACACCCCTGGGGGGCTGGGGGCTACACCTTC
TRBV11-3,-,TRBJ1-1,few,CASSWGTETEAFF,TGTGCCAGCAGCTGGGGGACCGAAACTGAAGCTTTCTTT
TRBV5-4,TRBD1,TRBJ1-3,-,CASSLEGARGNTIYF,TGTGCCAGCAGCTTGGAGGGGGCGAGGGGAAACACCATATATTTT
TRBV19,TRBD1,TRBJ1-4,-,CASGTVNEKLFF,TGTGCCAGCGGGACAGTAAATGAAAAACTGTTTTTT
TRBV6-2/TRBV6-3,-,TRBJ1-2,-,CASSYAGKDGYTF,TGTGCCAGCAGTTACGCAGGGAAGGATGGCTACACCTTC
TRBV7-8,-,TRBJ1-3,-,CASSLGAGNSGNTIYF,TGTGCCAGCAGCTTAGGGGCCGGGAACTCTGGAAACACCATATATTTT
TRBV5-1,-,TRBJ1-2,once,CASSERQRLYGYTF,TGCGCCAGCAGCGAGCGACAGCGGCTCTATGGCTACACCTTC
TRBV27,TRBD2,TRBJ2-1,-,CASSSGRLAGLNEQFF,TGTGCCAGCAGTTCTGGGCGCCTAGCGGGGTTGAATGAGCAGTTCTTC
TRBV4-1,-,TRBJ1-2,-,CASSQDRETRLLHGYTF,TGCGCCAGCAGCCAAGATCGCGAGACCCGGCTGCTTCATGGCTACACCTTC
TRBV27,TRBD1,TRBJ1-6,-,CASSPGTGGEYSPLHF,TGTGCCAGCAGCCCCGGGACAGGGGGGGAATATTCACCCCTCCACTTT
TRBV7-3,TRBD1,TRBJ1-5,-,CASSLAGGTPQHF,TGTGCCAGCAGCCTGGCAGGGGGAACGCCCCAGCATTTT
TRBV9,-,TRBJ1-6,-,CASSVGPRVDSYSPLHF,TGTGCCAGCAGCGTAGGACCCAGGGTCGATAGCTATTCACCCCTCCACTTT
TRBV9,TRBD2,TRBJ2-3,-,CASSHSGGAVDTQYF,TGTGCCAGCAGCCATAGCGGGGGGGCCGTAGATACGCAGTATTTT
TRBV19,-,TRBJ2-6,-,CASSVTPGSGANVLTF,TGTGCCAGTTCGGTAACTCCGGGCTCTGGGGCCAACGTCCTGACTTTC
TRBV9,-,TRBJ1-6,few,CASSAEGGARYNSPLHF,TGTGCCAGCAGCGCCGAGGGGGGGGCCCGCTATAATTCACCCCTCCACTTT
TRBV5-1,TRBD2,TRBJ2-7,-,CASSLGFWSSGGYSYEQYF,TGCGCCAGCAGCTTGGGTTTTTGGTCTAGCGGGGGCTACTCCTACGAGCAGTACTTC
TRBV3-1/TRBV3-2,-,TRBJ2-2,-,CASSRRAPRYTGELFF,TGTGCCAGCAGCCGCCGGGCCCCGCGGTACACCGGGGAGCTGTTTTTT
TRBV10-1,-,TRBJ1-1,few,CASSEQTNTEAFF,TGCGCCAGCAGTGAACAGACTAACACTGAAGCTTTCTTT
TRBV4-1,-,TRBJ2-3,-,CASSLGQSGDTQYF,TGCGCCAGCAGCCTAGGACAGTCTGGGGATACGCAGTATTTT
TRBV28,TRBD1,TRBJ1-6,-,CASNSGQTLPLHF,TGTGCCAGCAATTCGGGACAGACATTACCCCTCCACTTT
TRBV19,-,TRBJ1-5,once,CASSIDRRGGNQPQHF,TGTGCCAGTAGTATAGATCGTCGGGGTGGCAATCAGCCCCAGCATTTT
TRBV7-8,-,TRBJ2-2,-,CASSRRDGNTGELFF,TGTGCCAGCAGCCGTCGGGACGGGAACACCGGGGAGCTGTTTTTT
TRBV7-2,-,TRBJ2-3,once,CASSLDGGSTDTQYF,TGTGCCAGCAGCTTAGACGGGGGCAGCACAGATACGCAGTATTTT
TRBV6-2/TRBV6-3,-,TRBJ2-1,-,CASSLGGEQFF,TGTGCCAGCAGCTTAGGTGGGGAGCAGTTCTTC
TRBV25-1,-,TRBJ2-2,-,CASSADSKGLANTGELFF,TGTGCCAGCAGTGCGGACAGCAAGGGGTTAGCGAACACCGGGGAGCTGTTTTTT
TRBV7-2,TRBD2,TRBJ2-1,once,CASSPGGNEQFF,TGTGCCAGCAGCCCGGGGGGCAATGAGCAGTTCTTC